The 4 T cell receptor beta chains below all came from one sample that was sequenced in a study of response to subunit inactivated influenza vaccine. TCRdb processed the RT-PCR reads anew with MiXCR; each CDR3 protein has one entry. The table has about 700,000 distinct CDR3 sequences, approximately 13% seen once. Specimen: PBMCs from blood, collected approximately 15 days before vaccination. The source of these receptors is a man aged 50 or older who received an inactivated influenza vaccine.

This chain links TRBV14 with TRBJ2-3; the match to TRBD2 covers 9 bases. CDR1 is SGHDN, CDR2 FVKESK, per germline. The junction had 11 bases not matched to a gene; V was cut back by 2 bases and J by 2 bases. This CDR3 contains 18 residues. CDR3 DNA: TGTGCCAGCAGCCAAAACCCAGGACTAGCGCGATCCACAGATACGCAGTATTTT. Amino acids: CASSQNPGLARSTDTQYF.

This clonotype has just a few counts. This rearrangement joins TRBV19 to TRBJ2-3; 9 bases line up with TRBD1. The CDR3 is 16 residues long. The germline gives CDR1 LNHDA, CDR2 SQIVND (reference sequence). J was trimmed by 1 base and V by 4 bases; bases with no gene match: 6. The DNA of the CDR3 is TGTGCCAGTAGTAAAACGGGACAGGGTGGCACAGATACGCAGTATTTT. The encoded protein is CASSKTGQGGTDTQYF.

This clonotype has a count of ten or more. This chain connects TRBV5-1 to TRBJ2-7; 9 bases map to TRBD1. The V and J ends lost 4 bases and 3 bases, in that order; junction bases with no gene match: 8. Germline assignment: CDR1 SGHRS and CDR2 YFSETQ. The CDR3 loop spans 15 amino acids. The CDR3 DNA reads TGCGCCAGCAGCACTGGGACAGGGCTAATCTACGAGCAGTACTTC. Residues: CASSTGTGLIYEQYF.

In this sample, this clonotype turned up many times. V and J are TRBV10-2 and TRBJ2-3; no firm D call. Germline CDR1 reads WSHSY; CDR2 reads SAAADI. This CDR3 is built from 14 residues. Trimming took 4 bases from V and 5 from J, leaving 13 bases between them. CDR3 bases: TGCGCCAGCAGTGTTAGATCCGGTGTAGATACGCAGTATTTT. As protein: CASSVRSGVDTQYF.